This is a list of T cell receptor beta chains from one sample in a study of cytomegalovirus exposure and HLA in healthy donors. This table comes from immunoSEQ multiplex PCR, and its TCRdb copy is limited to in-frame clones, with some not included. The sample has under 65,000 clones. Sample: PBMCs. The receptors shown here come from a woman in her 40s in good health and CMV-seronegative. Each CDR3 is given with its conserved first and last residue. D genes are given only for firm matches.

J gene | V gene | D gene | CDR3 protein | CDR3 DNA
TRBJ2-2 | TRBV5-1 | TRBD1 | CASSFDRADTGELFF | TGCGCCAGCAGCTTCGACAGGGCGGACACCGGGGAGCTGTTTTTT
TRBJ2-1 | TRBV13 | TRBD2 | CASSLEVAGNNEQFF | TGTGCCAGCAGCTTAGAGGTAGCGGGGAACAATGAGCAGTTCTTC
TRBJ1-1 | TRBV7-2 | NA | CASSLAATITGTEAFF | TGTGCCAGCAGCTTAGCCGCGACCATAACGGGCACTGAAGCTTTCTTT
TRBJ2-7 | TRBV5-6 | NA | CASSLDVISYEQYF | TGTGCCAGCAGCTTGGATGTCATCTCCTACGAGCAGTACTTC
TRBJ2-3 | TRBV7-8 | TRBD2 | CASSFGGGTNTDTQYF | TGTGCCAGCAGCTTTGGCGGGGGTACAAACACAGATACGCAGTATTTT
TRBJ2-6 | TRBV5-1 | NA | CASSEGGGPTSSGANVLTF | TGCGCCAGCAGCGAGGGGGGAGGGCCTACATCCTCTGGGGCCAACGTCCTGACTTTC
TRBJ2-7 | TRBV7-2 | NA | CASSTGPFASGGREQYF | TGTGCCAGCAGCACCGGGCCTTTCGCGAGTGGAGGGCGCGAGCAGTACTTC
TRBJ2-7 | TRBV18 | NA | CASSQLEDEQYF | TGTGCCAGCTCACAACTAGAGGACGAGCAGTACTTC
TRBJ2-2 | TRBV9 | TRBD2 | CASSERGLAGVPDTGELFF | TGTGCCAGCAGCGAACGAGGACTAGCGGGAGTCCCGGACACCGGGGAGCTGTTTTTT
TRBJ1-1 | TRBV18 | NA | CASSPLHLVASGGGNTEAFF | TGTGCCAGCTCACCCCTCCATCTGGTGGCGTCGGGGGGAGGGAACACTGAAGCTTTCTTT
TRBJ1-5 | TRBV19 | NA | CASSILYQPQHF | TGTGCCAGTAGTATTCTGTATCAGCCCCAGCATTTT
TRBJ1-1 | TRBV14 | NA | CASSLQSGMNTEAFF | TGTGCCAGCAGCCTGCAGTCCGGGATGAACACTGAAGCTTTCTTT
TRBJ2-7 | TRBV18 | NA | CASSPLLSGDSYHEQYF | TGTGCCAGCTCACCACTCCTCTCCGGGGATTCTTACCACGAGCAGTACTTC
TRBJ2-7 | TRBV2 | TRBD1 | CASSKDRDLEQYF | TGTGCCAGCAGTAAAGACAGGGACCTTGAGCAGTACTTC
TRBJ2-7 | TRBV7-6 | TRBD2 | CASSLGLADYEQYF | TGTGCCAGCAGCTTAGGACTAGCGGACTACGAGCAGTACTTC
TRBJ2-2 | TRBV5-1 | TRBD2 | CASSLRLAGGNTGELFF | TGCGCCAGCAGCTTGCGGCTAGCGGGAGGTAACACCGGGGAGCTGTTTTTT
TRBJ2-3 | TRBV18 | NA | CASSPPGSGGQADTQYF | TGTGCCAGCTCACCACCGGGGTCCGGGGGGCAAGCAGATACGCAGTATTTT
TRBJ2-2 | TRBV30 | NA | CAWSPPPRANTGELFF | TGTGCCTGGAGCCCTCCCCCCAGGGCGAACACCGGGGAGCTGTTTTTT
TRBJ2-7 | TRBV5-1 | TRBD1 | CASRGGQGAGEQYF | TGCGCCAGCAGGGGAGGACAGGGGGCTGGGGAGCAGTACTTC
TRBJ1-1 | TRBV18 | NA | CASSPDSRVNTEAFF | TGTGCCAGCTCACCCGATTCCAGGGTGAACACTGAAGCTTTCTTT